The 18 T cell receptor beta chains reported below all come from one sample, sequenced in a study of chemoradiotherapy in HPV16-positive cancers. TCRdb's table, derived via immunoSEQ multiplex PCR, lists solely in-frame clones and lacks some. The sample lists around 11,000 clones; more than 60% were seen once. Collection of the sample occurred from a patient who underwent chemoradiotherapy. The receptors come from a human donor with HPV-associated anogenital cancer.

The V call is TRBV5-6, the J call TRBJ2-2, with D perhaps TRBD1 (6 bases). This CDR3 is built from 16 residues. With 4 bases removed from V and 6 bases from J, the gap between germline ends came to 19 bases. Per the germline V gene, CDR1 is SGHDT and CDR2 is YYEEEE. The CDR3 here is CASSPWQGTMSGELFF. The CDR3 DNA sequence: TGTGCCAGCAGCCCCTGGCAGGGGACGATGTCCGGGGAGCTGTTTTTT.

The rearrangement links TRBV19 to TRBJ1-1; 10 bases match TRBD1. The V and J ends lost 10 bases and 6 bases, in that order; junction bases with no gene match: 8. In germline, CDR1 is LNHDA, CDR2 SQIVND (reference sequence). There are 13 residues in the CDR3. The CDR3 nucleotides are TGTGCCATATCTGACAGGGGGCGTTCTGAAGCTTTCTTT. It specifies CAISDRGRSEAFF.

The chain couples TRBV5-1 to TRBJ2-5; D possibly corresponds to TRBD1 (5 bases). V lost 3 bases to trimming and J lost 5 bases, with 14 bases between them. The germline gives CDR1 SGHRS, CDR2 YFSETQ. This CDR3 has 14 residues. The CDR3 loop is CASSSAGLRETQYF. The DNA for the CDR3 is TGCGCCAGCAGCTCGGCAGGGTTGCGCGAGACCCAGTACTTC.

CDR3 in amino acids: CASSGGTGALRGAFF. CDR3 in DNA: TGTGCCAGCAGTGGCGGGACAGGGGCCTTAAGGGGGGCTTTCTTT. The J gene is TRBJ1-1, the V gene TRBV6-6; TRBD1 matches 10 bases. In germline, CDR1 is MNHNY, CDR2 SVGAGI (reference sequence). V lost 5 bases, J lost 11 bases, and 14 bases stayed unmatched. The CDR3 consists of 15 residues.

The gene calls are TRBV4-3 and TRBJ1-6, with 7 bases fitting TRBD1. The CDR3 is 19 amino acids. V lost 0 bases to trimming and J lost 2 bases; unmatched junction nucleotides: 10. Germline values: CDR1 LGHNA, CDR2 YSLEER. CDR3 in amino acids: CASSQDVQGTRAYNSPLHF. The CDR3 DNA reads TGCGCCAGCAGCCAAGATGTACAGGGGACCCGGGCCTATAATTCACCCCTCCACTTT.

The rearrangement uses TRBV5-1 and TRBJ1-1, with 7 nucleotides matching TRBD1. Germline CDR1 SGHRS, CDR2 YFSETQ. With V trimmed by 5 bases and J by 0 bases, 7 bases remained unmatched. The CDR3 covers 15 residues. The CDR3: CASSSQGQLNTEAFF. Here the CDR3 DNA reads TGCGCCAGCAGTTCTCAGGGACAGCTGAACACTGAAGCTTTCTTT.

The table lists this clone with a few counts. The chain links TRBV7-2 to TRBJ2-7; D uncertain. Germline lookup yields CDR1 SGHTA and CDR2 FQGNSA. V was pared by 1 base and J by 0 bases, with 10 bases between. The length of the CDR3 is 15 residues. The CDR3 loop reads CASSLEPLSSYEQYF. The CDR3 region has the DNA TGTGCCAGCAGCTTAGAGCCCCTTAGCTCCTACGAGCAGTACTTC.

This chain connects TRBV19 to TRBJ2-1, with a weak D call TRBD2 (6 bases). Trimming cost V 5 bases and J 0 bases, with 14 bases left between them. This CDR3 is 16 amino acids long. CDR1 is LNHDA and CDR2 is SQIVND in the germline V gene (reference sequence). The CDR3 here is CASSPADGSSYNEQFF. The CDR3 nucleotides are TGTGCCAGTAGTCCTGCGGACGGGAGCTCCTACAATGAGCAGTTCTTC.

This clone was detected a few times. The V call is TRBV6-1, the J call TRBJ2-1; TRBD1 aligns across 8 bases. This CDR3 is 14 amino acids long. Trimming cost V 7 bases and J 8 bases; bases outside gene matches: 10. Germline CDR1 reads MNHNS; CDR2 reads SASEGT. The CDR3 DNA sequence: TGTGCCAGCATAAGGACAGGGTTGGACTATGAGCAGTTCTTC. Translating gives CASIRTGLDYEQFF.

The rearrangement links TRBV5-1 to TRBJ1-1; the D is unclear. The CDR3 contains 13 residues. V lost 4 bases, J lost 1 base, and 8 bases lay in between. Germline assignment: CDR1 SGHRS and CDR2 YFSETQ. The CDR3 loop is CASSSGKNTEAFF. The CDR3 coding sequence is TGCGCCAGCAGCAGCGGGAAGAACACTGAAGCTTTCTTT.

J is TRBJ2-3 and V is TRBV5-1; D may correspond to TRBD1 or TRBD2 (6 bases each). The V end lost 0 bases, the J end lost 2 bases, and 10 bases lay between the germline ends. From germline, CDR1 is SGHRS and CDR2 YFSETQ. This CDR3 comprises 15 residues. The CDR3 DNA is TGCGCCAGCAGCTTGGAACCGGGGGCCACAGATACGCAGTATTTT. It encodes CASSLEPGATDTQYF. The full variable domain, in which reference TRBV5-1 and TRBJ2-3 provide the parts outside the CDR3, is KAGVTQTPRYLIKTRGQQVTLSCSPISGHRSVSWYQQTPGQGLQFLFEYFSETQRNKGNFPGRFSGRQFSNSRSEMNVSTLELGDSALYLCASSLEPGATDTQYFGPGTRLTVL.

This chain links TRBV6-1 with TRBJ1-5; D gene unclear. Deletions cut 11 bases from V and 15 bases from J, with 17 bases between. This CDR3 region has 10 residues. Germline assignment: CDR1 MNHNS and CDR2 SASEGT. In DNA form, the CDR3 reads TGTGCCGGTGGGTCATCTAGGCCGCATTTT. As protein: CAGGSSRPHF.

This rearrangement joins TRBV7-9 to TRBJ1-4; D call uncertain. The CDR3 spans 16 residues. The germline CDR1 and CDR2 sequences are SEHNR and FQNEAQ (reference sequence). Trimming removed 2 bases from V and 0 bases from J, with 10 bases in between. The CDR3, as DNA: TGTGCCAGCAGCTTATCAGAAGGAGCAACTAATGAAAAACTGTTTTTT. Translation gives CASSLSEGATNEKLFF.

This rearrangement joins TRBV4-1 to TRBJ2-3; D is undetermined. The germline CDR1 and CDR2 sequences are MGHRA and YSYEKL. V was pared by 1 base and J by 2 bases, with 10 bases between. This CDR3 comprises 15 residues. The CDR3 here is CASSQVIGPTDTQYF. The CDR3 bases are TGCGCCAGCAGCCAAGTTATAGGTCCCACAGATACGCAGTATTTT.

The chain is built from TRBV14 and TRBJ2-7; maybe TRBD2 (5 bases). The V gene's germline CDR1 is SGHDN and CDR2 FVKESK. The CDR3 extends over 14 amino acids. V lost 1 base, J lost 3 bases, and 10 bases lay in between. The CDR3 sequence: CASSQGGWGYEQYF. CDR3 nucleotide sequence: TGTGCCAGCAGCCAAGGAGGGTGGGGCTACGAGCAGTACTTC.

The rearrangement uses TRBV9 and TRBJ1-2; no firm D call. The CDR3 extends over 15 amino acids. V was trimmed by 3 bases and J by 4 bases, leaving 16 bases between them. The germline CDR1 and CDR2 sequences are SGDLS and YYNGEE. The CDR3 reads CASSAAIEGRYGYTF. DNA of the CDR3: TGTGCCAGCAGCGCAGCGATTGAGGGTCGCTATGGCTACACCTTC.

The chain recombines TRBV6-5 with TRBJ2-5; 9 nucleotides match TRBD1. J gave up 2 bases and V 2 bases, and 3 bases lay outside the gene matches. Germline-derived CDR1 and CDR2 are MNHEY and SVGAGI. The CDR3 totals 15 residues. The CDR3 coding sequence is TGTGCCAGCAGTTACGGACAGGGGTGGCAAGAGACCCAGTACTTC. It yields the protein CASSYGQGWQETQYF.

The chain links TRBV5-8 to TRBJ1-1; 8 nucleotides align to TRBD1. Germline V gives CDR1 SGHTS, CDR2 YDEGEE. The trim removed 6 bases at V and 11 bases at J, leaving 12 bases unmatched. This CDR3 contains 13 residues. This CDR3 is CASTYTGGTVAFF. CDR3 nucleotide sequence: TGTGCCAGCACCTATACAGGGGGTACCGTCGCTTTCTTT. The entire variable domain, with the rest obtained from reference TRBV5-8 and TRBJ1-1, is as follows: EAGVTQSPTHLIKTRGQQATLRCSPISGHTSVYWYQQALGLGLQFLLWYDEGEERNRGNFPPRFSGRQFPNYSSELNVNALELEDSALYLCASTYTGGTVAFFGQGTRLTVV.